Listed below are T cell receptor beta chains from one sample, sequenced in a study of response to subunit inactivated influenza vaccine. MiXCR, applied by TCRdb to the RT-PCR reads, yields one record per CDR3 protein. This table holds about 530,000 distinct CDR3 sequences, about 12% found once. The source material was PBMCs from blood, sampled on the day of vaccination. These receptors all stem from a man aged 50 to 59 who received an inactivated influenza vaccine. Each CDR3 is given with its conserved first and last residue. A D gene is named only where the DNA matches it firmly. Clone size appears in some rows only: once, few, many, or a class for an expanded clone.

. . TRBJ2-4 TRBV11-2 TGTGCCAGCAGCCCGACACCCTTCGGATACATTCAGTACTTC CASSPTPFGYIQYF
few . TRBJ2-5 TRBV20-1 TGCAGTGCTAGGGACTCCGAAGGGGAGACCCAGTACTTC CSARDSEGETQYF
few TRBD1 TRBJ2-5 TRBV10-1 TGCGCCAGCAGTGAAAAAAGTCCCCGGGACAGGGGGTACCAAGAGACCCAGTACTTC CASSEKSPRDRGYQETQYF
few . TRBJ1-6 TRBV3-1 TGTGCCAGCAGCCAAGACAGGATGAATTCACCCCTCCACTTT CASSQDRMNSPLHF
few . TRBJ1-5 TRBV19 TGTGCCAGTAGTCCTCAACAGGGAAGCAATCAGCCCCAGCATTTT CASSPQQGSNQPQHF
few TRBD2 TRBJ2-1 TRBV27 TGTGCCAGCAGTTTCGATGCGGGAGGAGGGACTTACAATGAGCAGTTCTTC CASSFDAGGGTYNEQFF
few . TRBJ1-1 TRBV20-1 TGCAGTGCGACGGACGGCATGAACACTGAAGCTTTCTTT CSATDGMNTEAFF
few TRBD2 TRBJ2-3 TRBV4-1 TGCGCCAGCAGCCAAGTTCTAGCGGGGAGCACAGATACGCAGTATTTT CASSQVLAGSTDTQYF
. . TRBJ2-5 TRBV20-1 TGCAGTGCTAGTCGTAAGGGAGGATTTCAAGAGACCCAGTACTTC CSASRKGGFQETQYF
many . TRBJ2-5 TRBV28 TGTGCGATTAGGGGCCGCCAAGAGACCCAGTACTTC CAIRGRQETQYF
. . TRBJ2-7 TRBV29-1 TGCAGCGTTGAGGTATTTCAGGGTAGGGAGCAGTACTTC CSVEVFQGREQYF
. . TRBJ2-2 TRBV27 TGTGCCAGCAGTTTAAGTTTTCGGAACACCGGGGAGCTGTTTTTT CASSLSFRNTGELFF
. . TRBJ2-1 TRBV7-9 TGTGCCAGCAGCTTAGTTGAGTCTCTCAATGAGCAGTTCTTC CASSLVESLNEQFF
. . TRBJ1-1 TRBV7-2 TGTGCCAGCAGCCCGATGGGCAGGGGTGAAGCTTTCTTT CASSPMGRGEAFF
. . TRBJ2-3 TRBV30 TGTGCCTGGAGGGCGGACGGATCTAGCACAGATACGCAGTATTTT CAWRADGSSTDTQYF
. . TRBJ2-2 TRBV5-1 TGCGCCAGCAGCCTACCCCAGGGGGAGCTGTTTTTT CASSLPQGELFF
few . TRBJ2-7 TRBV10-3 TGTGCCATCAGTGGGCAGGGGATGGTTCAAGAGCAGTACTTC CAISGQGMVQEQYF
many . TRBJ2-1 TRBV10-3 TGTGCCATCAGTGACCCCGCGGACTCCGACTCCTACAATGAGCAGTTCTTC CAISDPADSDSYNEQFF
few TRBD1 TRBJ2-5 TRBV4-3 TGCGCCAGCAGCCAAGATCGGACAGGGAATGTCCAAGAGACCCAGTACTTC CASSQDRTGNVQETQYF
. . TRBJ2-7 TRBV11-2 TGTGCCAGCAGCTTCGGGCTAGTATACGAGCAGTACTTC CASSFGLVYEQYF
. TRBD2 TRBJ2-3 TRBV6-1 TGTGCCAGCAGACCGGGGGGAAAGGCAGATACGCAGTATTTT CASRPGGKADTQYF
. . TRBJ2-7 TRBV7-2 TGTGCCAGCAGCCCTAGAGGGACAAACTACGAGCAGTACTTC CASSPRGTNYEQYF
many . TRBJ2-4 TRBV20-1 TGCAGTGCCGTAGCAAACATTCAGTACTTC CSAVANIQYF
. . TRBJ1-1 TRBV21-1 TGTGCCAGCAGCCCCTGGGACAGGGTGGACACTGAAGCTTTCTTT CASSPWDRVDTEAFF
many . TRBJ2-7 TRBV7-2 TGTGCCAGCAGCCGAACGTACGGACCTCAATACGAGCAGTACTTC CASSRTYGPQYEQYF
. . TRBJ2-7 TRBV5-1 TGCGCCAGCAGCTTGGATCAGGGATCGGGCGAGCAGTACTTC CASSLDQGSGEQYF
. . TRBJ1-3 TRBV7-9 TGTGCCAGCAGCTCCCAGAGCTCTGGAAACACCATATATTTT CASSSQSSGNTIYF
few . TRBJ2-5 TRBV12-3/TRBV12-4 TGTGCCAGCAGTTTTGCCGGGATGGAGACCCAGTACTTC CASSFAGMETQYF
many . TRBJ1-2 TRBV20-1 TGCAGTGTCCCGGACACCAGAAACTATGGCTACACCTTC CSVPDTRNYGYTF
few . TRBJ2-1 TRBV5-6 TGTGCCAGCAGCATAGGACTGGGAACCTACAATGAGCAGTTCTTC CASSIGLGTYNEQFF
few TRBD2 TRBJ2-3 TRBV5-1 TGCGCCAGCAGCGGCGGGGGGGCACTAGATACGCAGTATTTT CASSGGGALDTQYF
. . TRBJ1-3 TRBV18 TGTGCCAGCTCGCCAGACAGTTTCTCTGGAAACACCATATATTTT CASSPDSFSGNTIYF
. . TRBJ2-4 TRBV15 TGTGCCACCAGCACGGGGGTGGGCAAAAACATTCAGTACTTC CATSTGVGKNIQYF
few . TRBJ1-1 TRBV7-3 TGTGCCAGCAGGGGCCCGGCGAACACTGAAGCTTTCTTT CASRGPANTEAFF
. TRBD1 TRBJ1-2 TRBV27 TGTGCCAGCAGGGGACAGGCATTTTTGAACTATGGCTACACCTTC CASRGQAFLNYGYTF
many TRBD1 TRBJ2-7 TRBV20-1 TGCAGTGTCTACAGGGGGCTCTCCTACGAGCAGTACTTC CSVYRGLSYEQYF
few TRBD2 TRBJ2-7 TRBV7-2 TGTGCCAGCAGCTTACTAGCGGGGGGTCTCTACGAGCAGTACTTC CASSLLAGGLYEQYF
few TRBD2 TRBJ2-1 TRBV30 TGTGCCTGGACCCTCGGGACTAGCGGGGGGGCCTATGAGCAGTTCTTC CAWTLGTSGGAYEQFF
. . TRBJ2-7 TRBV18 TGTGCCAGCTCACTGGGCGGACATAGTGTACGTGAGCAGTACTTC CASSLGGHSVREQYF
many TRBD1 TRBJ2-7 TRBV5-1 TGCGCCAGCAGCCTCGGACAGGGGGCGAGCGAGCAGTACTTC CASSLGQGASEQYF
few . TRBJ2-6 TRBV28 TGTGCCAGCAGTCACCGATTAAACTCCGGTGCAACTGGGGCCAACGTCCTGACTTTC CASSHRLNSGATGANVLTF
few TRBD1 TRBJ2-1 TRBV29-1 TGCAGCGTCCGGACAGGCCACAATGAGCAGTTCTTC CSVRTGHNEQFF
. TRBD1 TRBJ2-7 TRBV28 TGTGGCAGCAGGAATCACCGGGACAGATCCTACGAGCAGTACTTC CGSRNHRDRSYEQYF
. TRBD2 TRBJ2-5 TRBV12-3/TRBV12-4 TGTGCCAGCACAGGGACTAGCGGTTTAGGGGAGACCCAGTACTTC CASTGTSGLGETQYF
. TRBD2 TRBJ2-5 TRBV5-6 TGTGCCAGCAGCTCCAGAGCTAGCGGGAGAAAAGGTTTGGAGACCCAGTACTTC CASSSRASGRKGLETQYF